A single sample is the source of the 25 T cell receptor beta chains below, sequenced in a study of T-cell memory formation after mild COVID-19. Via MiXCR, TCRdb re-called the 5' RACE reads, giving one row per CDR3 protein. The sample lists around 450,000 distinct CDR3 sequences; 15% to 25% were seen once. Sample: PBMCs or a T cell subset sorted from them (not recorded which). Every receptor here comes from an adult woman who had mild COVID-19 (a few samples of this study predate the infection). Cell type and time point are not known.

This clonotype was detected only a few times. V and J are TRBV7-2 and TRBJ2-1; D assignment may be TRBD1 or TRBD2 (5 bases each). Deletions cut 5 bases from V and 4 bases from J, with 9 bases between. Germline assignment: CDR1 SGHTA and CDR2 FQGNSA. The CDR3 length is 13 residues. CDR3 bases: TGTGCCAGCAGCACCGGGACGTACAATGAGCAGTTCTTC. This sequence encodes CASSTGTYNEQFF.

This clonotype has at least ten counts. The chain has TRBV3-1 and TRBJ2-7; D remains ambiguous. The CDR3 consists of 11 residues. The V end lost 1 base, the J end lost 4 bases, and 2 bases lay between the germline ends. Germline V lookup: CDR1 LGHDT, CDR2 YNNKEL (reference sequence). CDR3: CASSQGYEQYF. The CDR3 DNA follows: TGTGCCAGCAGCCAAGGATACGAGCAGTACTTC.

This clonotype occurred a few times. V is TRBV12-3 or TRBV12-4 and J is TRBJ2-1, with 10 bases that match TRBD2. V lost 5 bases to trimming and J lost 6 bases; unmatched junction nucleotides: 7. This CDR3 contains 15 residues. CDR3 sequence (DNA): TGTGCCAGCAGTCATCTAGCGGGAGAGGTCAATGAGCAGTTCTTC. It encodes CASSHLAGEVNEQFF.

V is TRBV7-9 and J is TRBJ2-5; 8 nucleotides match TRBD2. The CDR3 runs to 16 residues. Germline-derived CDR1 and CDR2 are SEHNR and FQNEAQ (reference sequence). J lost 4 bases, V lost 5 bases, and 12 bases had no gene match. The CDR3 DNA is TGTGCCAGCAGCGCCCGGGGGGGCGTAGATCTAGAGACCCAGTACTTC. Its protein is CASSARGGVDLETQYF.

The chain couples TRBV2 to TRBJ2-1; unclear D gene. The germline V gene has CDR1 SNHLY and CDR2 FYNNEI. The length of the CDR3 is 12 residues. The V end lost 10 bases, the J end lost 4 bases, and 11 bases lay between the germline ends. As DNA, the CDR3 is TGTGCCATCACCCACGGGTACAATGAGCAGTTCTTC. It codes for CAITHGYNEQFF.

This clonotype has only a few counts. The chain combines TRBV21-1 with TRBJ2-1; the D call TRBD1 from the table was never checked on the DNA. TRBV21-1 is marked as a pseudogene. The CDR3 covers 18 residues. The CDR3 protein is CASSSWGEMTGSHNEQFF. DNA of the CDR3: TGTGCCAGCAGCTCCTGGGGGGAAATGACAGGGTCGCACAATGAGCAGTTCTTC.

There are a few counts of this clonotype. V gene TRBV12-3 or TRBV12-4 combines with J gene TRBJ1-2, with D perhaps matching TRBD1 (5 bases). The CDR3 runs to 12 residues. V lost 3 bases and J lost 8, with 10 bases in between. The CDR3 spells CASSFGTVGYTF. The CDR3 bases are TGTGCCAGCAGTTTCGGGACCGTCGGCTACACCTTC.

The V and J genes are TRBV5-6 and TRBJ2-1, with D possibly being TRBD2 (5 bases). The CDR3 extends over 15 amino acids. Trimming cost V 3 bases and J 5 bases, with 15 bases left between them. Germline-derived CDR1 and CDR2 are SGHDT and YYEEEE. The CDR3 protein is CASSSARTEDNEQFF. In DNA form, the CDR3 reads TGTGCCAGCAGCTCTGCCCGAACGGAGGACAATGAGCAGTTCTTC.

This clonotype was observed many times. The rearrangement uses TRBV7-2 and TRBJ1-1, with 7 bases matching TRBD1. Per germline, CDR1 SGHTA and CDR2 FQGNSA. CDR3 length equals 16 residues. Trimming took 1 base from V and 2 from J; bases not matched to a gene: 7. For the CDR3, the DNA is TGTGCCAGCAGCTTAGAGGCAGGGGGGTTTAACACTGAAGCTTTCTTT. Amino acid sequence: CASSLEAGGFNTEAFF.

This clonotype was counted once. The CDR3 does not close with the conserved phenylalanine or tryptophan, likely indicating a read error. The V and J genes are TRBV18 and TRBJ2-7; D unclear. V was pared by 2 bases and J by 3 bases, with 8 bases between. This CDR3 comprises 13 residues. Germline CDR1 is KGHSH and CDR2 is LQKENI. The DNA of the CDR3 is TGTGCCAGCTCACCAGAGTACAGCTACGAGCAGTACCTC. Translating gives CASSPEYSYEQYL.

This clonotype was seen only a few times. The chain employs TRBV11-1 and TRBJ1-1; D unresolved. The V end lost 1 base, the J end lost 10 bases, and 7 bases lay between the germline ends. Per the germline V gene, CDR1 is SGHAT and CDR2 is FQDESV (reference sequence). This CDR3 has 11 amino acids. CDR3 nucleotide sequence: TGTGCCAGCAGCTTAGGCCGGGGAGCTTTCTTT. This encodes CASSLGRGAFF.

This clonotype was recorded only once. This chain uses TRBV4-2 with TRBJ1-1; unclear D gene. This CDR3 is 13 amino acids long. Trimming shortened V by 4 bases and J by 8 bases, and 14 bases separated the two germline ends. Germline CDR1 LGHNA, CDR2 YNFKEQ. CDR3 region: CASSPTAPNEAFF. The CDR3 DNA sequence: TGTGCCAGCAGCCCCACAGCGCCGAACGAAGCTTTCTTT.

This clonotype has at least ten counts. The CDR3: CSASGTGSLYNEQFF. CDR3 sequence (DNA): TGCAGTGCTTCCGGGACAGGGTCTCTCTACAATGAGCAGTTCTTC. The rearrangement links TRBV20-1 to TRBJ2-1; TRBD1 aligns across 9 bases. This CDR3 contains 15 residues. Germline V gene sequence: CDR1 DFQATT, CDR2 SNEGSKA (reference sequence). Unmatched junction bases numbered 8, after V lost 5 bases and J lost 3 bases.

In its sample, this clonotype was seen a few times. The V gene is TRBV11-1, the J gene TRBJ2-1; 7 bases agree with TRBD2. This CDR3 spans 16 amino acids. Germline V lookup: CDR1 SGHAT, CDR2 FQDESV (reference sequence). Unmatched junction bases numbered 12, after V lost 6 bases and J lost 4 bases. CDR3 amino acids: CASSLTSHSGYNEQFF. DNA of the CDR3: TGTGCCAGCAGTTTGACTAGCCATTCGGGTTACAATGAGCAGTTCTTC.

This clonotype was observed a handful of times. This chain uses TRBV12-3 or TRBV12-4 with TRBJ1-5; D remains unclear. The germline V and J ends were trimmed by 8 bases and 2 bases, with 13 bases remaining between them. The CDR3 runs to 14 residues. Here the CDR3 reads CASRAWGGNQPQHF. CDR3 nucleotides: TGTGCCAGCCGGGCCTGGGGTGGCAATCAGCCCCAGCATTTT.

The chain uses TRBV5-4 and TRBJ2-7, with D possibly called TRBD1 or TRBD2 (5 bases each). Germline V gives CDR1 SGHNT, CDR2 YYREEE (reference sequence). The V end lost 1 base, the J end lost 11 bases, and 16 bases lay between the germline ends. There are 13 residues in the CDR3. The CDR3 DNA reads as TGTGCCAGCAGCTTGCCCCGGGACCCCCGGAAGTACTTC. The encoded protein is CASSLPRDPRKYF. Full variable domain (outside the CDR3, taken from reference TRBV5-4 and TRBJ2-7): ETGVTQSPTHLIKTRGQQVTLRCSSQSGHNTVSWYQQALGQGPQFIFQYYREEENGRGNFPPRFSGLQFPNYSSELNVNALELDDSALYLCASSLPRDPRKYFGPGTRLTVT.

The chain uses TRBV7-6 and TRBJ2-5; 12 bases map to TRBD1. The ends lost 5 bases at V and 5 bases at J; junction bases unmatched: 12. The CDR3 is 17 amino acids. From germline, CDR1 is SGHVS and CDR2 FNYEAQ. In nucleotides, the CDR3 is TGTGCCAGCAGCCGCTTCCCGGGACAGGGGGCGGAGGAGACCCAGTACTTC. The encoded protein is CASSRFPGQGAEETQYF.

In its sample, this clonotype was seen a few times. The V and J genes are TRBV6-1 and TRBJ2-7; 7 nucleotides align to TRBD1. J lost 2 bases, V lost 3 bases, and 4 bases had no gene match. CDR1 and CDR2 from the germline V gene are MNHNS and SASEGT. CDR3 length: 14 amino acids. The CDR3 sequence: CASSEGQLTYEQYF. The CDR3 DNA follows: TGTGCCAGCAGTGAGGGACAGCTCACCTACGAGCAGTACTTC.

V is TRBV2 and J is TRBJ2-2; tentative D call: TRBD2 (5 bases). The germline gives CDR1 SNHLY, CDR2 FYNNEI. V was pared by 3 bases and J by 0 bases, with 8 bases between. The CDR3 sequence is 15 residues long. In DNA form, the CDR3 reads TGTGCCAGCAGTGATGAGCGGCCGAACACCGGGGAGCTGTTTTTT. Translating it yields CASSDERPNTGELFF.

The chain is built from TRBV7-2 and TRBJ1-1, with D possibly matching TRBD1 (5 bases). The CDR3 runs to 16 residues. The germline V gene has CDR1 SGHTA and CDR2 FQGNSA. V lost 0 bases, J lost 1 base, and 12 bases lay in between. The CDR3 here is CASSLAVTVSNTEAFF. The CDR3 nucleotides are TGTGCCAGCAGCTTAGCGGTGACAGTCTCGAACACTGAAGCTTTCTTT.

This clonotype came up a few times. The genes are TRBV7-8 and TRBJ2-1; 9 bases match TRBD1. Germline V gives CDR1 SGHVS, CDR2 FQNEAQ. V was pared by 5 bases and J by 0 bases, with 17 bases of the junction left unmatched. The CDR3 contains 20 residues. The CDR3 loop is CASSPGIMTGGLGSYNEQFF. DNA of the CDR3: TGTGCCAGCAGCCCCGGCATAATGACAGGGGGACTGGGCTCCTACAATGAGCAGTTCTTC.

V and J are TRBV5-6 and TRBJ2-1, with no clear D. The V end was cut by 5 bases, the J end by 3 bases, with 3 bases between. CDR3 length: 11 amino acids. Germline V gives CDR1 SGHDT, CDR2 YYEEEE. The CDR3 loop is CASRYYNEQFF. In DNA, the CDR3 is TGTGCCAGCAGGTACTACAATGAGCAGTTCTTC. Full variable domain (outside the CDR3, taken from reference TRBV5-6 and TRBJ2-1): DAGVTQSPTHLIKTRGQQVTLRCSPKSGHDTVSWYQQALGQGPQFIFQYYEEEERQRGNFPDRFSGHQFPNYSSELNVNALLLGDSALYLCASRYYNEQFFGPGTRLTVL.

The chain joins TRBV4-2 to TRBJ2-1; D perhaps matches TRBD2 (5 bases). The V and J ends lost 4 bases and 12 bases respectively, with 25 bases between them. CDR3 size: 16 residues. Per the germline V gene, CDR1 is LGHNA and CDR2 is YNFKEQ. The CDR3 loop is CASSRERAAEGFGQFF. For the CDR3, the DNA is TGTGCCAGCAGCCGAGAGAGGGCAGCGGAAGGCTTTGGGCAGTTCTTC.

This clonotype was observed a handful of times. The gene calls are TRBV6-2 or TRBV6-3 and TRBJ2-7; no reliable D call. In germline, CDR1 is MNHEY, CDR2 SVGEGT. This CDR3 region has 13 residues. Trimming pared 4 bases from V and 5 bases from J, leaving 12 bases between. The CDR3 DNA sequence: TGTGCCAGCAGTTTGCCGGTCGTGAACGAGCAGTACTTC. Translation: CASSLPVVNEQYF.

This clonotype was recorded a few times. The chain has TRBV14 and TRBJ2-1, with TRBD2 matching over 7 bases. J gave up 5 bases and V 10 bases, and 17 bases lay outside the gene matches. Germline V gene sequence: CDR1 SGHDN, CDR2 FVKESK. There are 16 residues in the CDR3. The CDR3, as DNA: TGTGCCACTAAGAGGGTGGCGGGAGTCGTCAACAATGAGCAGTTCTTC. This encodes CATKRVAGVVNNEQFF.